This passage covers 3 T cell receptor beta chains from one sample sequenced in a study of T cells in Graves' hyperthyroidism and ophthalmopathy. The investigators amplified TCR beta CDR3 regions from RNA transcripts. Carried out on the TCR CDR3, a first-round RT-PCR used the HTBI primer set. Via MiXCR, TCRdb re-called the multiplex PCR reads, giving one row per CDR3 protein. The sample contains around 500,000 distinct CDR3 sequences, approximately 23% of which appear only once. What was sequenced was blood. The receptors come from a woman in her seventies with Graves' ophthalmopathy.

This clonotype was seen ten or more times. CDR3 coding DNA: TGTGCCAGCAGTTTGCCGAAGACATTTTGGTACAATGAGCAGTTCTTC. The encoded protein is CASSLPKTFWYNEQFF. The rearrangement uses TRBV12-3 or TRBV12-4 and TRBJ2-1; D remains ambiguous. V was trimmed by 3 bases and J by 4 bases, leaving 16 bases between them. The CDR3 covers 16 residues.

The chain is built from TRBV7-6 and TRBJ2-7; D call uncertain. In germline, CDR1 is SGHVS, CDR2 FNYEAQ. This CDR3 region has 15 residues. The V end lost 5 bases, the J end lost 5 bases, and 19 bases lay between the germline ends. The CDR3 region is CASSASVALSDEQYF. CDR3 DNA sequence: TGTGCCAGCAGCGCGTCCGTAGCCCTGAGCGACGAGCAGTACTTC.

This chain connects TRBV5-1 to TRBJ1-1; D is possibly TRBD1 (6 bases). The CDR3 has 13 amino acids. The germline gives CDR1 SGHRS, CDR2 YFSETQ. The ends were cut back, 8 bases at V and 6 bases at J, with 17 bases in the middle. CDR3 sequence reads: CASAQGTDPEAFF. The DNA for the CDR3 is TGCGCCAGTGCCCAGGGGACTGACCCTGAAGCTTTCTTT.